These T cell receptor beta chains were read from a single sample in a study of radiation and T cells in renal cell carcinoma. Sequencing used immunoSEQ multiplex PCR; TCRdb keeps in-frame clones, though not all of them. The profile shows some 95,000 clones, approximately 86% of them singletons. The sample was blood, taken from a patient whose treatment included radiotherapy and nephrectomy. These receptors came from a man aged 45-65 years with renal cell carcinoma. The CDR3 runs from the conserved cysteine through the conserved F or W. Fields, in order: V gene, J gene, D gene, clone size, CDR3 DNA, CDR3 protein. A D gene is named only where the DNA matches it firmly. Clone size appears in some rows only: once, few, many, or a class for an expanded clone.

V gene: TRBV6-1; J gene: TRBJ2-5; D gene: NA; clone size: NA; CDR3 DNA: TGTGCCAGCAAAGGGACCGCGGGGCGTGGAGAGACCCAGTACTTC; CDR3 protein: CASKGTAGRGETQYF
V gene: TRBV18; J gene: TRBJ1-4; D gene: NA; clone size: NA; CDR3 DNA: TGTGCCAGCTCTCGCCTTGCAACTAATGAAAAACTGTTTTTT; CDR3 protein: CASSRLATNEKLFF
V gene: TRBV2; J gene: TRBJ1-1; D gene: NA; clone size: many; CDR3 DNA: TGTGCCAGCAGTGATCGGGGGAGGGCTGAAGCTTTCTTT; CDR3 protein: CASSDRGRAEAFF
V gene: TRBV28; J gene: TRBJ1-1; D gene: NA; clone size: NA; CDR3 DNA: TGTGCCAGCAGTTTCCTCTTCGAAGCTTTCTTT; CDR3 protein: CASSFLFEAFF
V gene: TRBV2; J gene: TRBJ2-5; D gene: NA; clone size: NA; CDR3 DNA: TGTGCCAGCAGGGGGGCCTACCGGGAGACCCAGTACTTC; CDR3 protein: CASRGAYRETQYF
V gene: TRBV7-9; J gene: TRBJ1-3; D gene: TRBD1; clone size: NA; CDR3 DNA: TGTGCCAGCAGCACTACCGGGACAGTCGGAAACACCATATATTTT; CDR3 protein: CASSTTGTVGNTIYF
V gene: TRBV12-5; J gene: TRBJ2-1; D gene: TRBD2; clone size: once; CDR3 DNA: TGTGCTAGTGGTTTGACTAGCGGGGGGTACGATGAGCAGTTCTTC; CDR3 protein: CASGLTSGGYDEQFF
V gene: TRBV5-1; J gene: TRBJ2-1; D gene: NA; clone size: NA; CDR3 DNA: TGCGCCAGCAGCTTAGACGAGAGCTCCTACAATGAGCAGTTCTTC; CDR3 protein: CASSLDESSYNEQFF
V gene: TRBV5-1; J gene: TRBJ2-7; D gene: TRBD1; clone size: NA; CDR3 DNA: TGCGCCAGCAGCGCGAGAACAGGGGGCCTCTCCTACGAGCAGTACTTC; CDR3 protein: CASSARTGGLSYEQYF
V gene: TRBV4-1; J gene: TRBJ1-4; D gene: NA; clone size: NA; CDR3 DNA: TGCGCCAGCAGCCCTCCCGGGCAATCAGGGGAAAAACTGTTTTTT; CDR3 protein: CASSPPGQSGEKLFF
V gene: TRBV6-5; J gene: TRBJ1-2; D gene: TRBD1; clone size: NA; CDR3 DNA: TGTGCCAGCAGCCCTTCGACAGGGTCCTATGGCTACACCTTC; CDR3 protein: CASSPSTGSYGYTF
V gene: TRBV27; J gene: TRBJ2-4; D gene: NA; clone size: NA; CDR3 DNA: TGTGCCAGCAGTTCCTCCCTGGGGAACATTCAGTACTTC; CDR3 protein: CASSSSLGNIQYF
V gene: TRBV11-2; J gene: TRBJ2-3; D gene: NA; clone size: NA; CDR3 DNA: TGTGCCAGCAGCTTAGATCGGCATACGCAGTATTTT; CDR3 protein: CASSLDRHTQYF
V gene: TRBV6-5; J gene: TRBJ2-5; D gene: NA; clone size: NA; CDR3 DNA: TGTGCCAGCAGTTACTCGTGGCAAGAGACCCAGTACTTC; CDR3 protein: CASSYSWQETQYF
V gene: TRBV5-1; J gene: TRBJ2-5; D gene: TRBD2; clone size: once; CDR3 DNA: TGCGCCAGCAGCAGCGGGACTAGTGAGCAAGAGACCCAGTACTTC; CDR3 protein: CASSSGTSEQETQYF
V gene: TRBV7-2; J gene: TRBJ2-2; D gene: NA; clone size: NA; CDR3 DNA: TGTGCCAGCAGCTTAGTTCCGGGTTACACCGGGGAGCTGTTTTTT; CDR3 protein: CASSLVPGYTGELFF